The 4 T cell receptor beta chains below were found in one sample sequenced in a study of vaccination and CD4 T cells after COVID-19. The treatment here: roughly ten-day PBMC culture with coronavirus spike peptide pools or control peptides (ViraFEST assay). An Oncomine TCR Beta short-read assay was used to sequence the DNA from cultured CD4+ T cells. MiXCR was run by TCRdb on the PCR reads, yielding one entry per CDR3 protein. The data show approximately 12,000 distinct CDR3 sequences, more than 30% seen once. These receptors are not linked to any known antigen. The sequencing sample was made of cultured CD4+ T cells from blood. These TCRs come from a human donor with COVID-19.

The chain uses TRBV6-2 or TRBV6-3 and TRBJ1-2; D is perhaps TRBD1 (5 bases). V dropped 1 base and J dropped 8 bases, with 11 bases sitting between them. The germline CDR1 and CDR2 sequences are MNHEY and SVGEGT. This CDR3 spans 13 amino acids. The CDR3 bases are TGTGCCAGCAGTTACTACACCGAGGGGGGCTACACCTTC. Its translation is CASSYYTEGGYTF.

This clonotype turned up a few times. The V and J genes are TRBV4-1 and TRBJ1-6, with TRBD1 identical over 7 bases. J gave up 4 bases and V 2 bases, and 5 bases lay outside the gene matches. The CDR3 consists of 16 residues. The germline gives CDR1 MGHRA, CDR2 YSYEKL. In nucleotides, the CDR3 is TGCGCCAGCAGCCAATCCCCGGGACAGTATAATTCACCCCTCCACTTT. Its translation is CASSQSPGQYNSPLHF.

With respect to this clonotype: The conserved phenylalanine or tryptophan normally closing the CDR3 is absent here, so this likely arose from a read error. The rearrangement links TRBV15 to TRBJ2-1; 13 nucleotides match TRBD2. Losses at the gene ends were 5 bases for V and 9 bases for J; bases not matched to a gene: 10. The CDR3 has 16 residues. Germline CDR1 and CDR2: LNHNV and YYDKDF (reference sequence). The CDR3 spells CATSHDTSGGAFEQFL. In nucleotides, the CDR3 is TGTGCCACCAGCCACGACACTAGCGGGGGGGCCTTTGAGCAGTTCCTC.

The genes are TRBV27 and TRBJ2-1; TRBD2 aligns across 11 bases. The length of the CDR3 is 16 residues. J gave up 9 bases and V 0 bases, and 7 bases lay outside the gene matches. Germline V lookup: CDR1 MNHEY, CDR2 SMNVEV (reference sequence). The CDR3 nucleotides read TGTGCCAGCAGTTTATCGGCGACTAGCGGGGTCGGTGAGCAGTTCTTC. Translation: CASSLSATSGVGEQFF.